This T cell receptor (beta chain) was sequenced in a study of vaccination and CD4 T cells after COVID-19 (dated by TCRdb to 2021 to 2024). Context from the whole study: The convalescent cohort included six males and four females, with two Hispanic individuals, seven Caucasians, two Asians and one multiracial person. Two doses of either the Pfizer-BioNTech BNT162b2 vaccine (n=8) or the Moderna mRNA-1273 vaccine (n=2) were administered to participants. Post-COVID blood samples were collected from convalescent patients a median of roughly 100 days after diagnosis, with a range of roughly 30 to 170 days. Post-vaccine blood samples were collected a median of about 66 days after the second vaccine dose, ranging from about 13 to 250 days. For stimulating the cultures, overlapping spike peptide pools were used, derived from SARS-CoV-2 as well as from the common cold coronaviruses HCoV-NL63, HCoV-OC43 and HCoV-229E. As controls, cultures received a CEFX viral epitope pool (the positive control), an HIV-1 Nef peptide pool (the negative control), or no peptide at all. In fewer than 12 COVID-19 convalescent patients and a handful of infection-naive healthy vaccine recipients, researchers compared the spike-specific CD4+ TCR repertoire from before mRNA vaccination with the repertoire from after.

To note about this clonotype: The clone's antigen remains unknown. Base qualities are missing; no much larger clone stands one base away.

Study-wide findings and limitations: Of the vaccine-specific clones in convalescent patients, 304 of 307, or nearly all, reacted only to SARS-CoV-2 spike and did not cross-react with common cold coronaviruses. Although the median number of SARS-CoV-2-reactive clonotypes went up from roughly 19 after infection to 38 after vaccination, the increase was not significant. In convalescent patients, a median around 86% of post-vaccine SARS-CoV-2-reactive clones were detected only after vaccination, and vaccine-specific priming was suggested by this finding. The study included relatively few convalescent patients and did not analyze early timepoints after natural infection.

Libraries were made using PCR. DNA from cultured CD4+ T cells was subjected to TCR sequencing with the Oncomine TCR Beta short-read assay at the Johns Hopkins FTIC core. Genomic DNA was extracted from the cultured CD4+ T cells with the QIAamp micro DNA kit. Oncomine TCR Beta libraries from cultured CD4+ T cells were pooled with unique dual indexes and sequenced on an Illumina iSeq 100. Regarding the original processing steps: Non-productive sequences were removed, and CDR3s that did not start with C, did not end with F or W, or were shorter than 7 amino acids were discarded. The MANAFEST web application was used to identify antigen-specific clonotypes by comparing peptide-stimulated wells against reference wells and other culture wells. For a clone to be called positive, the clone needed an FDR below 0.05, an odds ratio above 5, and a productive frequency above 0.1% in at least two of three replicate wells. A clonotype was classed as cross-reactive if the clonotype showed significant expansion both in SARS-CoV-2 spike wells and in at least one common cold coronavirus spike condition. Similarity between CDR3 sequences was evaluated in R version 3.6.1 using Levenshtein distances (stringdist) and unrooted phylogenetic trees (ape). The public reads were quality trimmed at Q25 with fastp and then assembled into clones with MiXCR by TCRdb, keeping productive beta chains. Merged by CDR3 protein, the rows form single entries marked with the most common genes and DNA. These V and J calls are TCRdb output, not the study's own analysis. The sample data list just over 20,000 distinct CDR3 sequences, and around 62% of these were observed just once. The top ten hold roughly 23% of the sample.

Based on the germline V gene, the CDR1 and CDR2 sequences are SNHLY and FYNNEI. Including the terminal cysteine and phenylalanine, the CDR3 comprises 16 residues. CDR3 DNA is the only sequence kept; it has 48 bases, read in frame from the first base. Trimming at the junction amounts to 5 bases on V and 2 bases on J, and the germline ends lie 16 bases apart. The sample's treatment or condition label is to be understood as: roughly 11-day PBMC culture with coronavirus spike peptide pools or control peptides (ViraFEST assay). The ViraFEST assay was used in the study, in which antigen-specific T cells were expanded with peptide pools and expanded clonotypes were subsequently identified by TCR sequencing. Healthy vaccine recipients had no prior SARS-CoV-2 infection, confirmed by negative nucleocapsid antibody tests before and after vaccination. Each well held two million PBMCs cultured with 9 to 10 ug/ml peptide pools in IMDM containing approximately 4.8% human AB serum and 9 to 10 IU/ml IL-2. On days 3 and 7, half of the culture medium was replaced with fresh IL-2-containing medium. After about 10 days of culture, CD4+ T cells were isolated by negative selection using the EasySep CD4+ T cell isolation kit. PBMCs were separated from whole blood using Ficoll-Paque Plus gradient centrifugation and then either used fresh or cryopreserved at -140C. Culture conditions were generally each tested in triplicate wells.

The source of this sequence is a human donor who received a COVID-19 vaccine. The source was CD4+ T cells from blood, cultured in vitro, collected before SARS-CoV-2 vaccination. This receptor chain uses TRBV2 and TRBJ1-3, with the D gene uncertain. The nucleotide sequence is given as TGTGCCAGCAGTCTAAACCCACAAGGGACTGGAAACACCATATATTTT. Its translation reads: CASSLNPQGTGNTIYF.